This T cell receptor beta chain was sequenced during a study of tumor-infiltrating lymphocytes in primary liver carcinoma. About the research overall: Sample yields, roughly 3.5 to 7.13 million productive TCRbeta reads, were similar across the tissue types.

The tissue used was unsorted bulk material of about 19-34 mg. RNA and DNA were co-extracted from it with the AllPrep DNA/RNA mini kit. Samples were taken from five separate regions of every tumor. The CDR3 runs 13 residues. Germline V gene sequence: CDR1 MNHEY, CDR2 SVGEGT. As for this clonotype: Its cognate antigen is unknown. Here the CDR3 omits its conserved ending phenylalanine or tryptophan, so a read error is the likely source.

Study findings and constraints: Researchers report that only about 7-24% of top clones turned up in all five tumor regions.

Using a constant-region primer together with ProtoScript II reverse transcriptase, TCR beta cDNA was made from about 500 ng of total RNA. A slightly modified ARM-PCR protocol with three nested multiplex PCR rounds produced these TCR beta libraries. TRBV1-TRBV30 forward primers and a C-beta reverse primer were used in the first two PCR rounds, which each ran for about 9 cycles. TCRdb itself ran the multiplex PCR reads through MiXCR, one entry per CDR3 protein. The table records approximately 190,000 distinct CDR3 sequences, approximately 80% of them present only once. V is TRBV6-2 or TRBV6-3 and J is TRBJ2-7, with TRBD2 matching over 7 bases. The receptor was derived from a man aged 40-49 years with primary liver carcinoma and hepatitis B virus infection. Sequencing used tumor tissue from primary liver carcinoma. The CDR3 spells CASSYGLGTEQYL. As DNA, the CDR3 is TGTGCCAGTAGTTACGGACTAGGAACCGAGCAGTACCTC.